The text below deals with one TCR beta chain. TCRdb called the RT-PCR reads again in MiXCR, with one record for every CDR3 protein. The sample has about 410,000 distinct CDR3 sequences, 16% seen once. The CDR3 consists of 16 residues. Per germline, CDR1 SGHTA and CDR2 FQGNSA. With 3 bases clipped from V and 4 bases from J, the junction kept 11 bases outside the gene matches. The source of the sample is a study of patients and donors after allogeneic stem cell transplantation. The receptor was derived from a human donor who was either an allogeneic HSCT recipient or a stem cell or donor lymphocyte infusion donor (not recorded which). It is not recorded whose cells these are; they may come from a transplant donor. V is TRBV7-2 and J is TRBJ1-2; 7 bases line up with TRBD1. Sequencing was carried out using blood, either unsorted or a sorted T cell fraction (not recorded which). The CDR3 bases are TGTGCCAGCAGCTTCTGGCAGGGGGGGTTAGGCTATGGCTACACCTTC. Translating it yields CASSFWQGGLGYGYTF. Full variable domain (remainder filled in from reference TRBV7-2 and TRBJ1-2): GAGVSQSPSNKVTEKGKDVELRCDPISGHTALYWYRQSLGQGLEFLIYFQGNSAPDKSGLPSDRFSAERTGGSVSTLTIQRTQQEDSAVYLCASSFWQGGLGYGYTFGSGTRLTVV.